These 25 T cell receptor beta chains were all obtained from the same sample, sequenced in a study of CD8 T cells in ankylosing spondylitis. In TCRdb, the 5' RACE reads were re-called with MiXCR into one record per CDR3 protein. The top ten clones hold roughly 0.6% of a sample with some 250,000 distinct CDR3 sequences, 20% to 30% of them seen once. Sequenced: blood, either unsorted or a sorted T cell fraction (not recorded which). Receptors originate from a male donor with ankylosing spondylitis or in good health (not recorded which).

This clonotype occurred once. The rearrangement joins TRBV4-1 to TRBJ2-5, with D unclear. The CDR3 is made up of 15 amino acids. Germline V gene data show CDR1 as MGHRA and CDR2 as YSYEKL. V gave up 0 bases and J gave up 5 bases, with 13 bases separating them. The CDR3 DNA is TGCGCCAGCAGCCAAGATCTCAGGCGTTTGGAGACCCAGTACTTC. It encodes CASSQDLRRLETQYF.

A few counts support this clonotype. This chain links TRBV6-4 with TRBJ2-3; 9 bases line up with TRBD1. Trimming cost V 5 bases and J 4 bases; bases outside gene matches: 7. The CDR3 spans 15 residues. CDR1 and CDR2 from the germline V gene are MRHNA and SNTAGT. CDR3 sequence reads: CASSPTGTGSDTQYF. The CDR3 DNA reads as TGTGCCAGCAGTCCGACCGGGACAGGGTCAGATACGCAGTATTTT.

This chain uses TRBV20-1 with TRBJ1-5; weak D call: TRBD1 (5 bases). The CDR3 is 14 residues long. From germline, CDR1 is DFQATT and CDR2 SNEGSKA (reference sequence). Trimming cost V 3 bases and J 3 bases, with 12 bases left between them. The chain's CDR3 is CSARRGWDNQPQHF. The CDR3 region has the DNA TGCAGTGCTAGGAGGGGATGGGACAATCAGCCCCAGCATTTT.

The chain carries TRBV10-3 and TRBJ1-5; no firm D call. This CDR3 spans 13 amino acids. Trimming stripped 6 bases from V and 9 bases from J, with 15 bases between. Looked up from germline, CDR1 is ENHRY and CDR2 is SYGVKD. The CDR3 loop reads CAISIQTDSPQHF. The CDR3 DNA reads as TGTGCCATCAGCATTCAGACCGATTCGCCCCAGCATTTT.

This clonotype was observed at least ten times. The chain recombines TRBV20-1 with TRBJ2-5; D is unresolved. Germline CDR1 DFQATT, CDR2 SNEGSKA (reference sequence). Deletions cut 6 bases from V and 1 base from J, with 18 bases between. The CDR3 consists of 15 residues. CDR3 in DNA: TGCAGTGCCCCAGCATCAGGACGGTTCCAAGAGACCCAGTACTTC. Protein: CSAPASGRFQETQYF.

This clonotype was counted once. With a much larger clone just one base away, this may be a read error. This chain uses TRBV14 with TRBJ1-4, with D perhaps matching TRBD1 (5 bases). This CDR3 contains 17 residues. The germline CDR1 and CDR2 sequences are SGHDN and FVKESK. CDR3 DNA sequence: TGTGCCAGCAGCCAAGCCACAGGCCGCGGCCCTAATAAAAAACTGTTTTTT. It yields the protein CASSQATGRGPNKKLFF.

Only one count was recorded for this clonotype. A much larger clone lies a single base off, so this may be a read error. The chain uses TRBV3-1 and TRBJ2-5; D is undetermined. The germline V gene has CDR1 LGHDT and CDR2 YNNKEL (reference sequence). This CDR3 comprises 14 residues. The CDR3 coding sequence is TGTACCAGCAGCCAGGCTGCGGCCCAAGAGACCCAGTACTTC. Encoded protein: CTSSQAAAQETQYF.

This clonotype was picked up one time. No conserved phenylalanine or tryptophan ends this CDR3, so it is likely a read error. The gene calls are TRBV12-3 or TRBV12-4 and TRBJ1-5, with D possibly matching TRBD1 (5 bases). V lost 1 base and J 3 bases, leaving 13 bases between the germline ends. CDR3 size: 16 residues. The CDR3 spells CASSLGRGTYNQPQHV. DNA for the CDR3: TGTGCCAGCAGTTTAGGGCGGGGGACTTACAATCAGCCCCAGCATGTT.

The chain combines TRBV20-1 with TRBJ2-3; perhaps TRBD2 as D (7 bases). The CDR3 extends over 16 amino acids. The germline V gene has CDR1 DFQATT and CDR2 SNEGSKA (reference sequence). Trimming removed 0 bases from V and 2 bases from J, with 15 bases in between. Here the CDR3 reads CSARDLRGANTDTQYF. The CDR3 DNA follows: TGCAGTGCTAGAGATCTTCGGGGGGCTAACACAGATACGCAGTATTTT.

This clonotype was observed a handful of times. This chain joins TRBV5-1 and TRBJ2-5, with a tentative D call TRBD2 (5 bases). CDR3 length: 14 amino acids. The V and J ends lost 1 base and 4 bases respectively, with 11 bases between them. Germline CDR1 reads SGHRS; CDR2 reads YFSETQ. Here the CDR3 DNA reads TGCGCCAGCAGCTTGTCGGGGTCGGGAGAGACCCAGTACTTC. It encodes CASSLSGSGETQYF.

Written as DNA, the CDR3 is TGTGCCAGCAGCCAATCACTAGTTCAGTCCATATTGGAGACCCAGTACTTC. It specifies CASSQSLVQSILETQYF. The chain combines TRBV4-2 with TRBJ2-5, with D tentatively TRBD2 (5 bases). The length of the CDR3 is 17 residues. Germline V gene data show CDR1 as LGHNA and CDR2 as YNFKEQ. V was trimmed by 2 bases and J by 5 bases, leaving 21 bases between them.

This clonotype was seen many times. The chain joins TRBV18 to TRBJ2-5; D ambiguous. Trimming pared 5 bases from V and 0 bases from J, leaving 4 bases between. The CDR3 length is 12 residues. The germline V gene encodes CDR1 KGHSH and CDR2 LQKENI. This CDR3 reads CASSANQETQYF. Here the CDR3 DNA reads TGTGCCAGCTCAGCAAACCAAGAGACCCAGTACTTC.

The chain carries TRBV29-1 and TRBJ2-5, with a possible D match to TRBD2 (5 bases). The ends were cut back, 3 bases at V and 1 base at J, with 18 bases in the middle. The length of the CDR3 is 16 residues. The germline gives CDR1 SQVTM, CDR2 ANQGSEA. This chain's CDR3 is CSVEGTAEEPQETQYF. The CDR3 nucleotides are TGCAGCGTTGAGGGTACAGCGGAAGAACCCCAAGAGACCCAGTACTTC.

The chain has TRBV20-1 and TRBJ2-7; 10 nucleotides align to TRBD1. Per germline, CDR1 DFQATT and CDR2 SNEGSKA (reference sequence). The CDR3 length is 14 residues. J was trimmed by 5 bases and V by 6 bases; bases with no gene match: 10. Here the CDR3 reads CSALTGTGVDEQYF. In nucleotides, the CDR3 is TGCAGTGCCCTGACCGGGACAGGGGTGGACGAGCAGTACTTC.

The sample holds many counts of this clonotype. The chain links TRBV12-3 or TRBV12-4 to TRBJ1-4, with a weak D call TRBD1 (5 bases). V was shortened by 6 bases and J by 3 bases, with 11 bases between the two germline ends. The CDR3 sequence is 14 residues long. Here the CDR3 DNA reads TGTGCCAGCAGAATCGGAGGGGCTAATGAAAAACTGTTTTTT. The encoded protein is CASRIGGANEKLFF.

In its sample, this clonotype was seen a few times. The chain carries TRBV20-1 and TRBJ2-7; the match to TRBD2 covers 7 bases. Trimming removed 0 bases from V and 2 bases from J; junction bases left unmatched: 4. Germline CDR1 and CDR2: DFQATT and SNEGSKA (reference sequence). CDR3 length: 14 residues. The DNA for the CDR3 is TGCAGTGCTAGAGATTGGGGGGGAGCCTACGAGCAGTACTTC. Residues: CSARDWGGAYEQYF.

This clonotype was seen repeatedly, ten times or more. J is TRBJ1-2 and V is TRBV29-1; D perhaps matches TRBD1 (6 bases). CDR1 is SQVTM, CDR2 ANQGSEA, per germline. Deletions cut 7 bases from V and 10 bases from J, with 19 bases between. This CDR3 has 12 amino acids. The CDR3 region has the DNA TGCAGCGCCCGCGAGGAGGGGGGGTTCTACACCTTC. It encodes CSAREEGGFYTF. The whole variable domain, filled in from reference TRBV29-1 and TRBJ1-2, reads SAVISQKPSRDICQRGTSLTIQCQVDSQVTMMFWYRQQPGQSLTLIATANQGSEATYESGFVIDKFPISRPNLTFSTLTVSNMSPEDSSIYLCSAREEGGFYTFGSGTRLTVV.

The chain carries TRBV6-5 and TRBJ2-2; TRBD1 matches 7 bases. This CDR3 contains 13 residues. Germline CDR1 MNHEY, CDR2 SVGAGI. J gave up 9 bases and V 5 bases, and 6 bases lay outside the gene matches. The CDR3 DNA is TGTGCCAGCAGTATACGGACAGGCTGGGAGCTGTTTTTT. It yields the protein CASSIRTGWELFF.

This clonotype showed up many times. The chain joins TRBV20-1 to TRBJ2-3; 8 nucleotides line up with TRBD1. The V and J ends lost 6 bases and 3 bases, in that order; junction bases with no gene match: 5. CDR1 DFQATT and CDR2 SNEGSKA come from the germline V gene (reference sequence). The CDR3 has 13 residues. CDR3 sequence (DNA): TGCAGTGCACTAGACAGGGGAACAGATACGCAGTATTTT. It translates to CSALDRGTDTQYF.

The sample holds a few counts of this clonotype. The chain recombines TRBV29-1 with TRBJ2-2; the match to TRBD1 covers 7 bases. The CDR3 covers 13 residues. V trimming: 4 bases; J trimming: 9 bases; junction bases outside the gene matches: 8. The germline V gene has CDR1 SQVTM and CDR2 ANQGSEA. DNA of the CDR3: TGCAGCGTTGCTACAGGGGCGCTCCGGGAGCTGTTTTTT. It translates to CSVATGALRELFF.

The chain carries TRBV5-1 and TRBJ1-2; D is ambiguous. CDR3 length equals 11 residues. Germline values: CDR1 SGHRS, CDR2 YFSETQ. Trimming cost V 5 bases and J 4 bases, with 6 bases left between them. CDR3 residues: CASRESYGYTF. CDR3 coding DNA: TGCGCCAGCAGAGAGTCCTATGGCTACACCTTC.

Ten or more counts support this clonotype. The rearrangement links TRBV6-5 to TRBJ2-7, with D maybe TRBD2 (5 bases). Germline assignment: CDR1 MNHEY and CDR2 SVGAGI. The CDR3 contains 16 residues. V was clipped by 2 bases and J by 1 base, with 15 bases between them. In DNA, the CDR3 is TGTGCCAGCAGTTACCCGTCGGGCGGGCTTTCCTACGAGCAGTACTTC. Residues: CASSYPSGGLSYEQYF.

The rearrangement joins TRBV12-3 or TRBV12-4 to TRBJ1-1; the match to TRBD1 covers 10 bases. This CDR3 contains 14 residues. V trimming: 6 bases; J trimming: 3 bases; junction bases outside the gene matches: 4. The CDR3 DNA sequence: TGTGCCAGCAGCCGACAGGGGGCTTACACTGAAGCTTTCTTT. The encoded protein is CASSRQGAYTEAFF.

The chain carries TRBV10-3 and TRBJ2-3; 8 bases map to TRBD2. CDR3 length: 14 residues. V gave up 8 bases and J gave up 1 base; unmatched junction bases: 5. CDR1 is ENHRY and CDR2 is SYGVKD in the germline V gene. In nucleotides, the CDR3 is TGTGCCATCCAGGCGGGGGGCCGCACAGATACGCAGTATTTT. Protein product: CAIQAGGRTDTQYF.

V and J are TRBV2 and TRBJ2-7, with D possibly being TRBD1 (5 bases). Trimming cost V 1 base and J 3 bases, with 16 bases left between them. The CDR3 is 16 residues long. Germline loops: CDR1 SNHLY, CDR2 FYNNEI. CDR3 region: CASSEEQGRSSYEQYF. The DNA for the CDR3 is TGTGCCAGCAGTGAAGAGCAGGGTCGATCGAGCTACGAGCAGTACTTC.